Following are 3 T cell receptor beta chains from one sample sequenced in a study of T cells in Graves' hyperthyroidism and ophthalmopathy. RNA transcripts gave rise to amplified TCR beta CDR3 regions. When the TCR CDR3 underwent first-round RT-PCR, the HTBI primer set was used. Each CDR3 protein gets one entry after TCRdb re-called the multiplex PCR reads with MiXCR. Among approximately 500,000 distinct CDR3 sequences listed, 46% were seen once. The sequencing input was peripheral blood or thyroid tissue (not recorded which). Source of these receptors: a woman aged 18-29 years with Graves' hyperthyroidism.

This clonotype occurred many times. The chain employs TRBV15 and TRBJ1-3, with D tentatively TRBD1 (6 bases). CDR3 length equals 15 residues. Trimming left V 5 bases short and J 1 base short, with 12 bases between. The germline V gene has CDR1 LNHNV and CDR2 YYDKDF (reference sequence). The DNA of the CDR3 is TGTGCCACCAGCCCGGACAGAACTTCTGGAAACACCATATATTTT. Amino acid sequence: CATSPDRTSGNTIYF.

A note on this clonotype: The germline gene is not matched at one end of the junction; a read error may be the cause. This chain connects TRBV6-5 to TRBJ1-1; D remains ambiguous. The CDR3 is 15 residues long. Germline CDR1 is MNHEY and CDR2 is SVGAGI. The CDR3 reads CAGSYQAAVNTEAFF. DNA for the CDR3: TGTGCCGGCAGTTACCAGGCAGCGGTGAACACTGAAGCTTTCTTT.

This clonotype was observed many times. V gene TRBV20-1 combines with J gene TRBJ2-5; D might be TRBD1 or TRBD2, each matching 5 bases. The CDR3 has 16 amino acids. CDR1 is DFQATT, CDR2 SNEGSKA, per germline (reference sequence). V dropped 2 bases and J dropped 2 bases, with 18 bases sitting between them. The CDR3 DNA sequence: TGCAGTGCTAGAACTCTCCGGGGACGGACACAAGAGACCCAGTACTTC. Its protein is CSARTLRGRTQETQYF.